This is a list of T cell receptor beta chains from one sample in a study of T cells in Graves' hyperthyroidism and ophthalmopathy. Using its own MiXCR run on the multiplex PCR reads, TCRdb lists one record per CDR3 protein. Of just over 550,000 distinct CDR3 sequences listed, approximately 44% are singletons. The specimen sequenced was peripheral blood or thyroid tissue (not recorded which). These receptors were taken from a woman between 18 and 29 years old with Graves' hyperthyroidism. The CDR3 runs from the conserved cysteine through the conserved F or W. D genes are given only for firm matches. Clone size, where shown, is once, few, many, or a class for clones that have expanded.

d_gene,j_gene,v_gene,abundance,CDR3aa,CDR3nt
.,TRBJ1-2,TRBV20-1,.,CSARDSPEGGYTF,TGCAGTGCTAGAGATTCCCCGGAAGGAGGCTACACCTTC
.,TRBJ1-3,TRBV15,.,CATSPTSGANTIYF,TGTGCCACCAGCCCAACTAGCGGGGCGAACACCATATATTTT
.,TRBJ1-2,TRBV5-6,many,CASSWIGANYGYTF,TGTGCCAGCAGCTGGATTGGTGCTAACTATGGCTACACCTTC
TRBD2,TRBJ2-7,TRBV2,few,CASFMEGGSWYEQYF,TGTGCCAGCTTTATGGAGGGAGGGAGCTGGTACGAGCAGTACTTC
TRBD2,TRBJ2-7,TRBV20-1,once,CSVPAGSYEQYF,TGCAGTGTGCCAGCGGGGTCCTACGAGCAGTACTTC
.,TRBJ1-1,TRBV7-9,.,CASSPHGGPNTEAFF,TGTGCCAGCAGCCCCCACGGGGGACCGAACACTGAAGCTTTCTTT
.,TRBJ1-1,TRBV7-2,.,CASSPFELLNTEAFF,TGTGCCAGCAGCCCGTTTGAGTTACTGAACACTGAAGCTTTCTTT
.,TRBJ1-1,TRBV14,.,CASSQGGASATFF,TGTGCCAGCAGCCAAGGGGGGGCCTCCGCGACTTTCTTT
.,TRBJ2-5,TRBV2,.,CASSPGVGETQYF,TGTGCCAGCAGCCCGGGGGTAGGGGAGACCCAGTACTTC
.,TRBJ1-3,TRBV20-1,few,CSARRGSGNTIYF,TGCAGTGCTCGCAGGGGATCTGGAAACACCATATATTTT
TRBD1,TRBJ2-5,TRBV12-3/TRBV12-4,.,CASRAQGRGPETQYF,TGTGCCAGCAGAGCACAGGGGCGCGGACCCGAGACCCAGTACTTC
TRBD1,TRBJ2-5,TRBV10-3,.,CASTLRTGGETQYF,TGTGCCAGCACCCTACGGACAGGGGGAGAGACCCAGTACTTC
TRBD1,TRBJ1-4,TRBV6-6,few,CASSSDRAPTNEKLFF,TGTGCCAGCAGCTCGGACAGGGCGCCAACTAATGAAAAACTGTTTTTT
.,TRBJ1-5,TRBV20-1,.,CSARVQVLDGNQPQHF,TGCAGTGCTAGAGTACAGGTACTAGATGGCAATCAGCCCCAGCATTTT
.,TRBJ2-7,TRBV2,.,CARSESSGYISYEQYF,TGTGCCAGAAGTGAGTCCAGCGGGTATATTTCCTACGAGCAGTACTTC
TRBD1,TRBJ1-3,TRBV10-3,many,CAITATGASGDTIYF,TGTGCCATCACCGCTACAGGGGCGAGTGGAGACACCATATATTTT
.,TRBJ2-7,TRBV29-1,many,CSALILYEQYF,TGCAGCGCCCTAATCCTCTACGAGCAGTACTTC
TRBD1,TRBJ1-6,TRBV25-1,.,CASNQGANSPLHF,TGTGCCAGTAATCAGGGGGCTAATTCACCCCTCCACTTT
.,TRBJ2-3,TRBV10-3,.,CAIRQDTSTDTQYF,TGTGCCATCCGGCAAGATACTAGCACAGATACACAGTATTTT
.,TRBJ1-2,TRBV29-1,few,CSGYGYTF,TGCAGCGGTTATGGCTACACCTTC
.,TRBJ2-5,TRBV7-3,.,CASSQGTSETQYF,TGCGCCAGCAGCCAAGGGACCTCGGAGACCCAGTACTTC
.,TRBJ2-7,TRBV24-1,.,CATSDLAGSEQYF,TGTGCCACCAGTGATCTCGCGGGTAGTGAGCAGTACTTC
TRBD1,TRBJ1-4,TRBV9,once,CASSVSGQGAGKLFF,TGCGCCAGCAGCGTATCGGGACAGGGAGCTGGAAAACTGTTTTTT
.,TRBJ1-4,TRBV7-9,.,CASSQVRGPGSSNEKLFF,TGTGCCAGCAGCCAAGTAAGGGGTCCGGGGTCGTCTAATGAAAAACTGTTTTTT
.,TRBJ1-2,TRBV20-1,few,CSAGPSGDGGYTF,TGCAGTGCTGGGCCGAGTGGGGATGGTGGCTACACCTTC
TRBD1,TRBJ1-2,TRBV7-9,.,CASRSQGASYGYTF,TGTGCCAGCAGATCACAGGGGGCGAGCTATGGCTACACCTTC
TRBD2,TRBJ2-7,TRBV4-2,many,CASSQDSGSSYEQYF,TGTGCCAGCAGCCAAGATAGCGGGAGCTCCTACGAGCAGTACTTC
TRBD2,TRBJ2-5,TRBV10-3,many,CAISGRPGLAGEETQYF,TGTGCCATCAGTGGACGCCCGGGACTAGCGGGAGAAGAGACCCAGTACTTC